This entry lists 26 T cell receptor beta chains sequenced from one sample in a study of blood T cells in healthy people across ages. Combining a sample-barcoded 5' primer with a J-beta primer mix, a second PCR ran for 7 to 11 cycles. TCRdb re-analysed the 5' RACE reads in MiXCR, keeping a single row per CDR3 protein. The table has over a million distinct CDR3 sequences, around 25% seen once. This sample also belongs to another study, concerning T cells of mothers and their children.

The sequenced material came from blood. The receptor set was obtained from a girl aged 2-9 years in good health.

The chain couples TRBV12-3 or TRBV12-4 to TRBJ2-3; the match to TRBD2 covers 8 bases. The CDR3 extends over 12 amino acids. V lost 6 bases, J lost 4 bases, and 0 bases stayed unmatched. The CDR3 sequence is CASRTSADTQYF. The DNA for the CDR3 is TGTGCCAGCAGGACTAGCGCAGATACGCAGTATTTT.

With respect to this clonotype: A junction end diverges from the germline sequence, so it may reflect a read error. This chain links TRBV10-3 with TRBJ2-5, with 7 bases identical to TRBD2. The CDR3 loop spans 16 amino acids. Germline V lookup: CDR1 ENHRY, CDR2 SYGVKD. The CDR3 loop is CAISVGASGMFGTQYF. The CDR3, as DNA: TGTGCCATTAGTGTTGGGGCTAGCGGTATGTTCGGTACCCAGTACTTC.

This clonotype was picked up many times. The V call is TRBV4-3, the J call TRBJ2-7; TRBD1 is a possible D gene (5 bases). The CDR3 covers 14 residues. Germline V gene lookup returns CDR1 LGHNA and CDR2 YSLEER. V lost 0 bases and J 2 bases, leaving 8 bases between the germline ends. CDR3 DNA sequence: TGCGCCAGCAGCCAAGATGACAGAACCTACGAGCAGTACTTC. Translation: CASSQDDRTYEQYF.

A few counts support this clonotype. The chain uses TRBV5-1 and TRBJ2-1, with 13 nucleotides matching TRBD2. Looked up from germline, CDR1 is SGHRS and CDR2 is YFSETQ. CDR3 size: 19 residues. V gave up 0 bases and J gave up 0 bases; unmatched junction bases: 6. The CDR3 loop reads CASSLAKLAGGSSYNEQFF. For the CDR3, the DNA is TGCGCCAGCAGCTTGGCGAAACTAGCGGGGGGGAGCTCCTACAATGAGCAGTTCTTC.

This clonotype has just a few counts. V gene TRBV3-1 combines with J gene TRBJ2-1, with TRBD2 matching over 12 bases. Germline V gene data show CDR1 as LGHDT and CDR2 as YNNKEL (reference sequence). The V gene end was trimmed by 3 bases and the J gene end by 6 bases; junction bases not matched to a gene: 3. This CDR3 has 15 residues. This CDR3 reads CASSHRLAGANEQFF. The CDR3, as DNA: TGTGCCAGCAGCCACAGACTAGCGGGAGCCAATGAGCAGTTCTTC.

This clonotype was seen only a few times. The chain uses TRBV3-1 and TRBJ2-1, with D possibly matching TRBD2 (6 bases). The J call is uncertain, as TRBJ2-5 better fits the DNA end. The CDR3 is made up of 15 amino acids. From germline, CDR1 is LGHDT and CDR2 YNNKEL (reference sequence). The CDR3 DNA reads as TGTGCCAGCAGCCAACCCACCGGGAGTCAAAGGACCCAGTACTTC. Protein product: CASSQPTGSQRTQYF.

This chain connects TRBV27 to TRBJ2-5; no firm D call. The end of the DNA aligns better with TRBJ2-1, so the J call may be wrong. Germline CDR1 reads MNHEY; CDR2 reads SMNVEV (reference sequence). This CDR3 has 13 residues. In DNA form, the CDR3 reads TGTGCCAGCAGTATCAATACAGCATTCGAGCAGTTCTTC. It encodes CASSINTAFEQFF.

This clonotype was seen only a few times. J is TRBJ2-7 and V is TRBV11-2; D not resolved. Germline V gives CDR1 SGHAT, CDR2 FQNNGV. V lost 1 base and J lost 0, with 7 bases in between. This CDR3 spans 14 amino acids. The CDR3 loop reads CASSLVTSSYEQYF. CDR3 nucleotides: TGTGCCAGCAGCTTAGTCACCAGCTCCTACGAGCAGTACTTC.

This clonotype has only a few counts. The rearrangement joins TRBV5-8 to TRBJ2-7; D might be TRBD1 or TRBD2, each matching 5 bases. Germline assignment: CDR1 SGHTS and CDR2 YDEGEE. V lost 4 bases, J lost 2 bases, and 13 bases lay in between. The CDR3 runs 14 residues. The DNA of the CDR3 is TGTGCCAGCAGCGACCCGAGGGGCACCTACGAGCAGTACTTC. It is translated as CASSDPRGTYEQYF.

The chain employs TRBV5-1 and TRBJ1-4; TRBD1 might be the D (6 bases). Trimming took 4 bases from V and 2 from J, leaving 9 bases between them. The CDR3 consists of 14 residues. The germline gives CDR1 SGHRS, CDR2 YFSETQ. CDR3 amino acids: CASSPGHTNEKLFF. As DNA, the CDR3 is TGCGCCAGCAGCCCGGGACATACTAATGAAAAACTGTTTTTT.

In this sample, this clonotype turned up a few times. This chain connects TRBV28 to TRBJ2-7, with D perhaps matching TRBD2 (5 bases). V was trimmed by 5 bases and J by 5 bases, leaving 16 bases between them. CDR3 length: 14 amino acids. Germline values: CDR1 MDHEN, CDR2 SYDVKM. The CDR3 is CASSPVDSPNEQYF. CDR3 DNA sequence: TGTGCCAGCAGTCCCGTGGACTCCCCAAACGAGCAGTACTTC.

This clonotype turned up a few times. The rearrangement links TRBV20-1 to TRBJ2-7; 8 bases match TRBD1. The trim removed 3 bases at V and 3 bases at J, leaving 4 bases unmatched. CDR1 is DFQATT and CDR2 is SNEGSKA in the germline V gene (reference sequence). The CDR3 runs 13 residues. The CDR3 reads CSARRTGYYEQYF. The CDR3 region has the DNA TGCAGTGCTAGGCGGACAGGGTACTACGAGCAGTACTTC.

The rearrangement joins TRBV3-1 to TRBJ1-5, with D uncertain. Germline assignment: CDR1 LGHDT and CDR2 YNNKEL (reference sequence). The ends were cut back, 1 base at V and 0 bases at J, with 16 bases in the middle. The length of the CDR3 is 18 residues. In DNA, the CDR3 is TGTGCCAGCAGCCAAGGACCGAACAGTCTTTATAGCAATCAGCCCCAGCATTTT. Its translation: CASSQGPNSLYSNQPQHF.

The gene calls are TRBV12-3 or TRBV12-4 and TRBJ1-3; tentative D call: TRBD1 (5 bases). This CDR3 comprises 13 residues. The V end was cut by 5 bases, the J end by 2 bases, with 7 bases between. The CDR3 sequence: CASSAQAGNTIYF. As DNA, the CDR3 is TGTGCCAGCAGTGCACAGGCTGGAAACACCATATATTTT.

Only a few counts were recorded for this clonotype. The chain joins TRBV7-2 to TRBJ1-2; no definite D call. There are 14 residues in the CDR3. CDR1 and CDR2 (germline): SGHTA, FQGNSA. Trimming took off 1 base at V and 3 bases at J, with 9 bases between the two ends. DNA for the CDR3: TGTGCCAGCAGCTTAGGCAGAGTCGACTATGGCTACACCTTC. This translates into CASSLGRVDYGYTF. Drawing the rest from reference TRBV7-2 and TRBJ1-2, the complete variable domain is GAGVSQSPSNKVTEKGKDVELRCDPISGHTALYWYRQSLGQGLEFLIYFQGNSAPDKSGLPSDRFSAERTGGSVSTLTIQRTQQEDSAVYLCASSLGRVDYGYTFGSGTRLTVV.

J is TRBJ1-4 and V is TRBV15; D possibly corresponds to TRBD1 (5 bases). Per the germline V gene, CDR1 is LNHNV and CDR2 is YYDKDF (reference sequence). V was shortened by 0 bases and J by 6 bases, with 8 bases between the two germline ends. CDR3 length: 14 amino acids. The CDR3 protein is CATSRDPRDEKLFF. The CDR3 DNA reads as TGTGCCACCAGCAGAGATCCCAGGGATGAAAAACTGTTTTTT.

J is TRBJ2-1 and V is TRBV12-3 or TRBV12-4; a possible D gene is TRBD1 (6 bases). Trimming removed 9 bases at V and 4 bases at J, with 16 bases between. The CDR3 length is 14 residues. The CDR3, as DNA: TGTGCCAGTACTCCGGGGACATCTTACAATGAGCAGTTCTTC. It specifies CASTPGTSYNEQFF.

This clonotype turned up a few times. The chain couples TRBV19 to TRBJ1-1; 8 nucleotides line up with TRBD1. The CDR3 is 17 amino acids. The ends lost 1 base at V and 6 bases at J; junction bases unmatched: 13. Germline lookup yields CDR1 LNHDA and CDR2 SQIVND (reference sequence). The CDR3 loop is CASSIVPAGTGDAEAFF. The CDR3 DNA reads TGTGCCAGTAGTATAGTCCCGGCCGGGACAGGCGACGCTGAAGCTTTCTTT. Full variable domain (outside the CDR3, taken from reference TRBV19 and TRBJ1-1): DGGITQSPKYLFRKEGQNVTLSCEQNLNHDAMYWYRQDPGQGLRLIYYSQIVNDFQKGDIAEGYSVSREKKESFPLTVTSAQKNPTAFYLCASSIVPAGTGDAEAFFGQGTRLTVV.

This clonotype was counted a few times. J is TRBJ1-3 and V is TRBV13, with TRBD1 matching 8 bases. V lost 3 bases to trimming and J lost 2 bases; unmatched junction nucleotides: 12. CDR3 length: 18 amino acids. The V gene's germline CDR1 is PRHDT and CDR2 FYEKMQ (reference sequence). The CDR3 is CASSFLTGVRETGNTIYF. The CDR3 DNA follows: TGTGCCAGCAGCTTTCTGACAGGGGTAAGAGAGACTGGAAACACCATATATTTT.

This clonotype was seen a few times. This chain links TRBV6-5 with TRBJ2-2; the D call may be TRBD1 or TRBD2 (5 bases each). The CDR3 totals 16 residues. Germline V gene sequence: CDR1 MNHEY, CDR2 SVGAGI. V was clipped by 5 bases and J by 4 bases, with 17 bases between them. CDR3: CASSQGRRGFTGELFF. The CDR3, as DNA: TGTGCCAGCAGTCAGGGACGCAGAGGATTCACCGGGGAGCTGTTTTTT.

Comment on this clonotype: The junction does not match germline at one end; this may be a read error. The chain has TRBV7-9 and TRBJ1-1; TRBD1 matches 7 bases. CDR3 length: 15 residues. The germline gives CDR1 SEHNR, CDR2 FQNEAQ (reference sequence). For the CDR3, the DNA is TGTGCCAGCAGCTTAGGAGGGGGCAGGAACGCTGAAGCTTTCTTT. Translation gives CASSLGGGRNAEAFF.

The V gene is TRBV7-2, the J gene TRBJ2-5; perhaps TRBD1 as D (6 bases). The germline CDR1 and CDR2 sequences are SGHTA and FQGNSA. The CDR3 contains 17 residues. The V end was cut by 5 bases, the J end by 4 bases, with 23 bases between. The CDR3 reads CASSPNKSGTLRETQYF. The CDR3 nucleotides are TGTGCCAGCAGCCCGAATAAATCCGGGACATTAAGAGAGACCCAGTACTTC.

This clonotype has a handful of counts. V usage is TRBV3-1 and J usage is TRBJ2-5, with TRBD2 matching over 7 bases. V shed 3 bases and J 5 bases; nucleotides not matched to a gene: 3. CDR1 and CDR2 (germline): LGHDT, YNNKEL (reference sequence). CDR3 length equals 13 residues. The CDR3 DNA reads as TGTGCCAGCAGCCACGAAGCGGGGGAGACCCAGTACTTC. Its translation: CASSHEAGETQYF.

The chain recombines TRBV12-3 or TRBV12-4 with TRBJ2-1; D uncertain. The DNA end favors TRBJ2-7, so the J call may be wrong. The CDR3 loop spans 11 amino acids. CDR3 in DNA: TGTGCCAGCAGAACAAACTACGAGCAGTACTTC. Its protein is CASRTNYEQYF.

This clonotype was seen a handful of times. The chain recombines TRBV9 with TRBJ2-5, with TRBD2 as a possible D gene (5 bases). Per the germline V gene, CDR1 is SGDLS and CDR2 is YYNGEE. Deletions cut 4 bases from V and 5 bases from J, with 15 bases between. The CDR3 has 14 residues. The CDR3 loop reads CASSLMGALETQYF. CDR3 nucleotide sequence: TGTGCCAGCAGCCTCATGGGAGCCCTGGAGACCCAGTACTTC.

This clonotype was counted between two and nine times. The chain has TRBV7-2 and TRBJ1-1; D unresolved. The CDR3 has 11 amino acids. Per the germline V gene, CDR1 is SGHTA and CDR2 is FQGNSA. The ends were cut back, 5 bases at V and 8 bases at J, with 9 bases in the middle. In DNA, the CDR3 is TGTGCCAGCAGCCCCCCCCAAGAAGCTTTCTTT. It codes for CASSPPQEAFF.